This is a list of T cell receptor beta chains from one sample in a study of early T cells in non-severe SARS-CoV-2 infection. MiXCR was run by TCRdb on the 5' RACE reads, yielding one entry per CDR3 protein. This table holds approximately 88,000 distinct CDR3 sequences, about 13% found once. Sequenced input: whole blood. These receptor sequences come from an adult who was a healthcare worker with PCR-confirmed SARS-CoV-2 infection or an uninfected control (not recorded which). Both conserved end residues are part of each CDR3. D genes are given only for firm matches. Rows give clone size only sometimes, using once, few, many, or a class for an expanded clone.

clone size: few
V gene: TRBV12-3/TRBV12-4
D gene: NA
J gene: TRBJ2-1
CDR3 protein: CASSQGVREEQFF
CDR3 DNA: TGTGCCAGCAGCCAAGGAGTGAGGGAGGAGCAGTTCTTC

clone size: NA
V gene: TRBV12-3/TRBV12-4
D gene: TRBD2
J gene: TRBJ2-7
CDR3 protein: CASSLAGGPTYEQYF
CDR3 DNA: TGTGCCAGCAGTCTCGCGGGGGGGCCCACCTACGAGCAGTACTTC

clone size: NA
V gene: TRBV5-6
D gene: NA
J gene: TRBJ1-1
CDR3 protein: CASSSDQGMNTEAFF
CDR3 DNA: TGTGCCAGCAGCTCGGATCAGGGGATGAACACTGAAGCTTTCTTT

clone size: NA
V gene: TRBV6-5
D gene: TRBD2
J gene: TRBJ2-3
CDR3 protein: CASQAGGLYTDTQYF
CDR3 DNA: TGTGCCAGCCAAGCGGGGGGCCTCTACACAGATACGCAGTATTTT

clone size: many
V gene: TRBV10-1
D gene: NA
J gene: TRBJ2-7
CDR3 protein: CASSGTAGEQYF
CDR3 DNA: TGCGCCAGCAGTGGGACTGCGGGCGAGCAGTACTTC

clone size: many
V gene: TRBV6-5
D gene: TRBD2
J gene: TRBJ2-2
CDR3 protein: CASSYISSGVTGELFF
CDR3 DNA: TGTGCCAGCAGTTACATCTCTAGCGGGGTCACCGGGGAGCTGTTTTTT

clone size: few
V gene: TRBV7-9
D gene: NA
J gene: TRBJ2-7
CDR3 protein: CASSPLPYYEQYF
CDR3 DNA: TGTGCCAGCAGCCCACTTCCCTACTACGAGCAGTACTTC

clone size: many
V gene: TRBV7-9
D gene: TRBD1
J gene: TRBJ1-1
CDR3 protein: CASSLATGLNTEAFF
CDR3 DNA: TGTGCCAGCAGCTTAGCGACAGGGTTGAACACTGAAGCTTTCTTT

clone size: many
V gene: TRBV20-1
D gene: NA
J gene: TRBJ2-3
CDR3 protein: CSARQGFDTQYF
CDR3 DNA: TGCAGTGCGCGGCAGGGTTTCGATACGCAGTATTTT

clone size: NA
V gene: TRBV28
D gene: NA
J gene: TRBJ1-1
CDR3 protein: CASTVQGLTEAFF
CDR3 DNA: TGTGCCAGCACTGTGCAGGGCTTAACTGAAGCTTTCTTT

clone size: NA
V gene: TRBV7-8
D gene: NA
J gene: TRBJ2-1
CDR3 protein: CASNKGRGAGNEQFF
CDR3 DNA: TGTGCCAGCAACAAAGGGAGGGGGGCAGGTAATGAGCAGTTCTTC

clone size: NA
V gene: TRBV12-3/TRBV12-4
D gene: TRBD1
J gene: TRBJ1-5
CDR3 protein: CASRGQGLSNQPQHF
CDR3 DNA: TGTGCCAGCAGAGGACAGGGCCTTAGCAATCAGCCCCAGCATTTT